A single sample is the source of the 29 T cell receptor beta chains below, sequenced in a study of blood T cell repertoires in COVID-19. Profiled with immunoSEQ multiplex PCR; TCRdb holds only in-frame clones, not every one. The sample consists of hundreds of thousands of clones, more than 80% of them appearing once. The sequenced material came from PBMCs or T cells enriched from blood (not recorded which). All receptors derive from a man aged 25 to 40 who had recovered from COVID-19.

The chain combines TRBV18 with TRBJ2-7, with D tentatively TRBD2 (7 bases). This CDR3 has 15 amino acids. CDR1 and CDR2 (germline): KGHSH, LQKENI. The germline V and J ends were trimmed by 3 bases and 2 bases, with 14 bases remaining between them. CDR3 loop: CASSPAVGGAYEQYF. The CDR3 nucleotides are TGTGCCAGCTCACCCGCCGTAGGGGGGGCCTACGAGCAGTACTTC.

The V gene is TRBV11-2, the J gene TRBJ2-7, with D possibly being TRBD2 (5 bases). CDR1 is SGHAT and CDR2 is FQNNGV in the germline V gene. Trimming cost V 6 bases and J 0 bases, with 21 bases left between them. The CDR3 is 17 residues long. CDR3 amino acids: CASSRIAGPRVSYEQYF. CDR3 bases: TGTGCCAGCAGTCGGATTGCGGGTCCGAGGGTCTCCTACGAGCAGTACTTC.

This clone was observed a few times. The V call is TRBV3-1 (or the pseudogene TRBV3-2), the J call TRBJ2-7, with 9 nucleotides matching TRBD2. Trimming took 1 base from V and 3 from J; bases not matched to a gene: 10. Germline V lookup: CDR1 LGHDT, CDR2 YNNKEL (reference sequence). The length of the CDR3 is 17 residues. The chain's CDR3 is CASSQGSWASGNYEQYF. CDR3 bases: TGTGCCAGCAGCCAAGGGTCCTGGGCTAGCGGGAACTACGAGCAGTACTTC.

J is TRBJ2-7 and V is TRBV10-3; TRBD1 matches at 9 bases. V dropped 4 bases and J dropped 4; count of bases not matched to a gene: 8. The CDR3 length is 15 residues. Germline V gene sequence: CDR1 ENHRY, CDR2 SYGVKD. The DNA for the CDR3 is TGTGCCATCAGTGTGGGACAGGGTTCCCAGTACGAGCAGTACTTC. Translation gives CAISVGQGSQYEQYF.

This chain connects TRBV3-1 (or the pseudogene TRBV3-2) to TRBJ1-2, with a tentative D call TRBD1 (5 bases). CDR3 size: 16 residues. With 1 base removed from V and 6 bases from J, the gap between germline ends came to 18 bases. The germline V gene encodes CDR1 LGHDT and CDR2 YNNKEL (reference sequence). The CDR3 reads CASSQGAGHGYNGYTF. CDR3 bases: TGTGCCAGCAGCCAAGGAGCCGGACACGGATATAATGGCTACACCTTC.

This clone was detected only once. V is TRBV28 and J is TRBJ2-5, with D possibly matching TRBD1 (6 bases). The CDR3 loop spans 14 amino acids. Per germline, CDR1 MDHEN and CDR2 SYDVKM. Trimming left V 5 bases short and J 9 bases short, with 19 bases between. The CDR3 here is CASSAWGTTVAQYF. The CDR3 nucleotides read TGTGCCAGCAGTGCCTGGGGGACAACAGTGGCCCAGTACTTC. Full variable domain (remainder filled in from reference TRBV28 and TRBJ2-5): DVKVTQSSRYLVKRTGEKVFLECVQDMDHENMFWYRQDPGLGLRLIYFSYDVKMKEKGDIPEGYSVSREKKERFSLILESASTNQTSMYLCASSAWGTTVAQYFGPGTRLLVL.

The chain recombines TRBV27 with TRBJ2-1; D is possibly TRBD2 (5 bases). Trimming removed 3 bases from V and 14 bases from J, with 11 bases in between. The CDR3 sequence is 11 residues long. Germline CDR1 is MNHEY and CDR2 is SMNVEV (reference sequence). The DNA for the CDR3 is TGTGCCAGCAGTTTGACTATACCCAAGTTCTTC. Translated, it gives CASSLTIPKFF.

V usage is TRBV7-2 and J usage is TRBJ2-1, with 8 nucleotides matching TRBD2. CDR1 is SGHTA, CDR2 FQGNSA, per germline. The CDR3 runs to 16 residues. V was pared by 1 base and J by 6 bases, with 8 bases of the junction left unmatched. The CDR3, as DNA: TGTGCCAGCAGCTTAGTGGTACTAGCGGTCGGCAATGAGCAGTTCTTC. Residues: CASSLVVLAVGNEQFF.

The chain recombines TRBV5-8 with TRBJ1-3; no definite D call. The germline V gene encodes CDR1 SGHTS and CDR2 YDEGEE. The CDR3 has 18 residues. V was cut by 4 bases and J by 0 bases, with 20 bases left in between. The CDR3 DNA is TGTGCCAGCAGCATCGCAGGAAACTTCAATCCCTCTGGAAACACCATATATTTT. Translating it yields CASSIAGNFNPSGNTIYF.

The V call is TRBV19, the J call TRBJ2-1; 9 positions agree with TRBD2. With 5 bases clipped from V and 8 bases from J, the junction kept 13 bases outside the gene matches. The CDR3 spans 16 residues. Germline CDR1 is LNHDA and CDR2 is SQIVND (reference sequence). CDR3 coding DNA: TGTGCCAGTAGTTCGACCGGGACTAGCTTTTGGGATGAGCAGTTCTTC. Residues: CASSSTGTSFWDEQFF.

This clone was counted a few times. This chain links TRBV5-1 with TRBJ1-1, with no clear D. Germline CDR1 reads SGHRS; CDR2 reads YFSETQ. CDR3 length: 13 residues. Trimming took off 4 bases at V and 0 bases at J, with 7 bases between the two ends. CDR3 sequence reads: CASSRVVNTEAFF. In DNA form, the CDR3 reads TGCGCCAGCAGCCGGGTCGTGAACACTGAAGCTTTCTTT. Full variable domain (missing parts from reference TRBV5-1 and TRBJ1-1): KAGVTQTPRYLIKTRGQQVTLSCSPISGHRSVSWYQQTPGQGLQFLFEYFSETQRNKGNFPGRFSGRQFSNSRSEMNVSTLELGDSALYLCASSRVVNTEAFFGQGTRLTVV.

The chain carries TRBV5-1 and TRBJ1-1; perhaps TRBD1 as D (6 bases). The V gene lost 5 bases and the J gene lost 0 bases, with 11 bases spanning the gap. Germline V gene data show CDR1 as SGHRS and CDR2 as YFSETQ. This CDR3 has 14 residues. Here the CDR3 DNA reads TGCGCCAGCAGTTCAGGGGAGATGAACACTGAAGCTTTCTTT. It codes for CASSSGEMNTEAFF.

The V and J genes are TRBV6-5 and TRBJ2-7; 9 bases align to TRBD1. V lost 6 bases and J lost 1; bases outside the gene matches: 4. Germline V CDR1 and CDR2: MNHEY, SVGAGI. The CDR3 extends over 14 amino acids. The DNA of the CDR3 is TGTGCCAGCAGCGGACAGGGGACATCCTACGAGCAGTACTTC. Translation gives CASSGQGTSYEQYF.

This rearrangement joins TRBV7-2 to TRBJ2-5, with TRBD1 matching 9 bases. Germline trimming cut 7 bases from V and 5 bases from J; bases unmatched to any gene: 14. This CDR3 has 16 residues. Germline loops: CDR1 SGHTA, CDR2 FQGNSA. The CDR3 region is CASTLVGGQGQETQYF. The CDR3 bases are TGTGCCAGCACCCTTGTCGGGGGACAGGGACAGGAGACCCAGTACTTC.

The V gene is TRBV28, the J gene TRBJ2-7, with 7 bases identical to TRBD2. There are 14 residues in the CDR3. The germline CDR1 and CDR2 sequences are MDHEN and SYDVKM. The CDR3 sequence: CAESSGANSYEQYF. The CDR3 coding sequence is TGTGCAGAATCTAGCGGTGCCAACTCCTACGAGCAGTACTTC.

A word on this clone: Its ends do not fully match the called genes, so a read error is possible. CDR3 bases: TGTGTCAGAAGCACCCCAGGGCCTAATGAAAAACTGTTTTTT. It yields the protein CVRSTPGPNEKLFF. The chain uses TRBV5-3 and TRBJ1-4, with a weak D call TRBD1 (5 bases). TRBV5-3 is flagged as an ORF with uncertain function. CDR3 length: 14 amino acids.

V and J are TRBV4-1 and TRBJ1-3, with D possibly being TRBD1 (6 bases). The CDR3 has 18 residues. Trimming removed 4 bases from V and 0 bases from J, with 19 bases in between. Germline assignment: CDR1 MGHRA and CDR2 YSYEKL. CDR3 amino acids: CASSRIPGVGLSGNTIYF. Written as DNA, the CDR3 is TGCGCCAGCAGCCGCATACCAGGGGTCGGTCTCTCTGGAAACACCATATATTTT.

V and J are TRBV14 and TRBJ2-7; tentatively, D is TRBD2 (6 bases). This CDR3 has 13 residues. V shed 8 bases and J shed 6 bases, with 17 bases lying between them. The germline gives CDR1 SGHDN, CDR2 FVKESK. The CDR3 DNA follows: TGTGCCAGCGGACGGGAGTTTGGAGGCGAGCAGTACTTC. Translated: CASGREFGGEQYF.

The V gene is TRBV30, the J gene TRBJ1-2; a possible D gene is TRBD1 (6 bases). V was trimmed by 3 bases and J by 5 bases, leaving 16 bases between them. This CDR3 region has 14 residues. Germline CDR1 is GTSNPN and CDR2 is SVGIG (reference sequence). The CDR3 DNA is TGTGCCTGGAGCTACCGGACAGCCAGTTATGGCTACACCTTC. It encodes CAWSYRTASYGYTF. Looking up the rest from reference TRBV30 and TRBJ1-2 gives the full variable domain: SQTIHQWPATLVQPVGSPLSLECTVEGTSNPNLYWYRQAAGRGLQLLFYSVGIGQISSEVPQNLSASRPQDRQFILSSKKLLLSDSGFYLCAWSYRTASYGYTFGSGTRLTVV.

J is TRBJ2-7 and V is TRBV19; maybe TRBD1 (6 bases). V lost 4 bases, J lost 4 bases, and 14 bases lay in between. CDR1 LNHDA and CDR2 SQIVND come from the germline V gene (reference sequence). The CDR3 has 14 residues. CDR3 region: CASSRRQDPYEQYF. The CDR3, as DNA: TGTGCCAGTAGTAGACGACAGGACCCATACGAGCAGTACTTC.

Only one count was recorded for this clone. The chain links TRBV10-1 to TRBJ2-4, with 10 bases identical to TRBD2. The CDR3 has 22 amino acids. V dropped 5 bases and J dropped 6; count of bases not matched to a gene: 28. Per the germline V gene, CDR1 is WNHNN and CDR2 is SYGVQD (reference sequence). CDR3 in amino acids: CASSRGKWIALGGEREGNIQYF. DNA of the CDR3: TGCGCCAGCAGTCGAGGGAAATGGATTGCGTTGGGTGGGGAGCGGGAGGGAAACATTCAGTACTTC.

The genes are TRBV6-5 and TRBJ1-6; possibly TRBD1 for D (6 bases). Germline V CDR1 and CDR2: MNHEY, SVGAGI. Trimming pared 6 bases from V and 7 bases from J, leaving 16 bases between. There are 15 residues in the CDR3. CDR3 nucleotide sequence: TGTGCCAGCAGCAGGGGACCGCCGTGGAATTCACCCCTCCACTTT. This translates into CASSRGPPWNSPLHF.

The chain carries TRBV7-9 and TRBJ1-1, with 8 bases lining up with TRBD1. The CDR3 runs to 18 residues. The germline gives CDR1 SEHNR, CDR2 FQNEAQ (reference sequence). The trim removed 1 base at V and 3 bases at J, leaving 13 bases unmatched. This CDR3 is CASSLEGAGQGIYTEAFF. The CDR3 DNA is TGTGCCAGCAGCTTAGAGGGGGCCGGACAGGGCATTTACACTGAAGCTTTCTTT.

V and J are TRBV27 and TRBJ2-7; 8 nucleotides match TRBD1. The CDR3 spans 18 residues. The ends lost 4 bases at V and 2 bases at J; junction bases unmatched: 16. Germline V gene lookup returns CDR1 MNHEY and CDR2 SMNVEV (reference sequence). This CDR3 reads CASSSGQGTGYAAYEQYF. CDR3 coding DNA: TGTGCCAGCAGTTCCGGACAGGGAACCGGGTACGCCGCCTACGAGCAGTACTTC.

The chain carries TRBV2 and TRBJ1-2, with a possible D match to TRBD1 (5 bases). V lost 6 bases and J 6 bases, leaving 11 bases between the germline ends. This CDR3 region has 12 residues. Germline CDR1 reads SNHLY; CDR2 reads FYNNEI. This chain's CDR3 is CASSRLTDGYTF. The DNA for the CDR3 is TGTGCCAGCAGCCGACTGACAGATGGCTACACCTTC.

The CDR3 spells CASSPGSPTDTQYF. DNA for the CDR3: TGTGCCAGCAGCCCCGGTAGCCCGACAGATACGCAGTATTTT. V gene TRBV11-3 combines with J gene TRBJ2-3; D is uncertain. The CDR3 extends over 14 amino acids. V lost 5 bases, J lost 3 bases, and 12 bases lay in between. Germline CDR1 is SGHNT and CDR2 is YENEEA. The whole variable domain, remainder taken from reference TRBV11-3 and TRBJ2-3, is EAGVVQSPRYKIIEKKQPVAFWCNPISGHNTLYWYLQNLGQGPELLIRYENEEAVDDSQLPKDRFSAERLKGVDSTLKIQPAELGDSAVYLCASSPGSPTDTQYFGPGTRLTVL.

This clone was counted a single time. This chain connects TRBV2 to TRBJ1-3; D unresolved. V was clipped by 7 bases and J by 1 base, with 5 bases between them. This CDR3 region has 12 residues. Germline V gives CDR1 SNHLY, CDR2 FYNNEI. CDR3 DNA sequence: TGTGCCAGCACCCTGTCTGGAAACACCATATATTTT. This encodes CASTLSGNTIYF.

This chain uses TRBV5-6 with TRBJ1-2, with TRBD1 matching 9 bases. This CDR3 has 15 residues. V was pared by 4 bases and J by 2 bases, with 6 bases of the junction left unmatched. Per the germline V gene, CDR1 is SGHDT and CDR2 is YYEEEE. In DNA, the CDR3 is TGTGCCAGCAGCCGCGGGACAGGGTTGAACTATGGCTACACCTTC. Encoded protein: CASSRGTGLNYGYTF.

The chain links TRBV7-8 to TRBJ2-5; perhaps TRBD1 as D (7 bases). There are 16 residues in the CDR3. The germline V gene encodes CDR1 SGHVS and CDR2 FQNEAQ. The V gene lost 4 bases and the J gene lost 1 base, with 16 bases spanning the gap. The CDR3 spells CASSYQGGQPQETQYF. CDR3 nucleotides: TGTGCCAGCAGCTACCAGGGGGGACAACCCCAAGAGACCCAGTACTTC.